The present T cell receptor beta chain was sequenced within a study of low-dose radiotherapy and immunotherapy resistance in tumors. The table lists this clonotype with many counts. Trimming left V 2 bases short and J 7 bases short, with 9 bases between. CDR1 is SGHTA and CDR2 is FQGNSA in the germline V gene. This CDR3 is built from 12 residues. For amplifying TCRs, the PCR ran for approximately 21 cycles with Phusion, which was used together with a constant-region primer and the adapter on the V primers. TCRdb analysed the reads with MiXCR anew, one entry per CDR3 protein. The sample records some 45,000 distinct CDR3 sequences, about an eighth being singletons. The time point here: before trial treatment.

This material consisted of PBMCs, taken before treatment. The sequence came from a female donor with ovarian cancer. The chain couples TRBV7-2 to TRBJ2-7; TRBD2 might be the D (5 bases). CDR3 DNA sequence: TGTGCCAGCAGCTTATCCCCGGGAGAGCAGTACTTC. Encoded protein: CASSLSPGEQYF.